This TCR beta chain was recorded in a study of early stage breast cancer tumors. For the study at large: About 80% of the 16 invasive tumors were ER+, PR+ and HER2-. Invasive lobular carcinomas made up about 35% of the 12 ER+/PR+/HER2- tumors.

The germline V and J ends were trimmed by 1 base and 9 bases, with 16 bases remaining between them. Germline V gives CDR1 SGHAT, CDR2 FQDESV (reference sequence). CDR3 size: 15 residues. Blood replicates held 0.5 ug DNA, tumor or normal breast approximately 1.5 ug, two each. The assay was immunoSEQ multiplex PCR, and TCRdb's table has in-frame clones only and misses some. Among just over 70,000 clones listed, roughly 80% were seen once. Sequenced sample: blood. The chain is built from TRBV11-1 and TRBJ2-1; D ambiguous. The clonotype originates from a person between 55 and 69 years old with breast cancer. The CDR3 DNA follows: TGTGCCAGCAGCTTAGGGTGGCCTTCTCCAAGTGAGCAGTTCTTC. This encodes CASSLGWPSPSEQFF.